Listed here is a single T cell receptor (beta chain). The CDR3 is 18 amino acids. CDR1 and CDR2 (germline): LGHNA, YNFKEQ. Deletions cut 0 bases from V and 1 base from J, with 19 bases between. This sample stems from a study of blood T cell repertoires in COVID-19. Across the study: From the United States, Italy and Spain came samples of acute and convalescent COVID-19. Sources were T cells, B-cell-depleted T cells, or PBMCs; the material itself was cDNA or gDNA.

In the original workflow: Estimation of nucleated cell counts was performed using reference gene primer amplification. Here immunoSEQ multiplex PCR was the method, and the copy in TCRdb shows in-frame clones only, minus some. That table gives V, J and clone size, and the DNA gave D and trimming. The table records 150,000 or so clones, 70% to 80% of them present only once. Seattle enrolled patients during active infection and tracked them longitudinally. The receptor was isolated from a woman in her seventies with COVID-19, enrolled during active disease. This chain joins TRBV4-2 and TRBJ2-7, with D maybe TRBD1 (6 bases). The sequencing sample was made of peripheral blood. CDR3 DNA sequence: TGTGCCAGCAGCCAAGATAGCTTCAATGTAGGGGGATCCTACGAGCAGTACTTC. Translating gives CASSQDSFNVGGSYEQYF.